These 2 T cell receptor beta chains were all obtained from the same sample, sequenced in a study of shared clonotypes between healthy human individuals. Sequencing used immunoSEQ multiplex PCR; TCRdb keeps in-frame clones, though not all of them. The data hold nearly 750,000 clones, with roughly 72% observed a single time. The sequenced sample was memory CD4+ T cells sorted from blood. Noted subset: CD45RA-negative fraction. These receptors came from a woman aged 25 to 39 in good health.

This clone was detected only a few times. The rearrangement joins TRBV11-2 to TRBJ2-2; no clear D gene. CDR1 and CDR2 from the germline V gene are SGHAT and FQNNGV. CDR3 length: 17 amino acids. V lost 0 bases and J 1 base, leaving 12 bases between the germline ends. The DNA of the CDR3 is TGTGCCAGCAGCTTAGACGTCGGGCGATTGAACACCGGGGAGCTGTTTTTT. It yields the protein CASSLDVGRLNTGELFF.

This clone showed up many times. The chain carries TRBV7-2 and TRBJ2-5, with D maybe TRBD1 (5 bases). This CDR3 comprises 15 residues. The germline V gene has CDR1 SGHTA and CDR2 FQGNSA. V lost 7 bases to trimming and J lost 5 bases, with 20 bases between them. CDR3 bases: TGTGCCAGCAACAACCAGGGTCTACCGGCGGAGACCCAGTACTTC. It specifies CASNNQGLPAETQYF.